This T cell receptor (beta chain) was identified in a study of blood T cell repertoires in COVID-19. The table came from immunoSEQ multiplex PCR; TCRdb's copy has only in-frame clones and leaves some out. Among around 160,000 clones listed, about 77% were seen once. Sample: peripheral blood. The clonotype originates from an elderly woman with acute or convalescent COVID-19.

CDR3 loop: CASRATGQGYTF. The CDR3 DNA sequence: TGTGCCAGCAGGGCCACAGGACAGGGCTACACCTTC. This chain connects TRBV28 to TRBJ1-2, with TRBD1 as a possible D gene (6 bases). The CDR3 length is 12 residues. Deletions cut 6 bases from V and 8 bases from J, with 13 bases between. Germline lookup yields CDR1 MDHEN and CDR2 SYDVKM.